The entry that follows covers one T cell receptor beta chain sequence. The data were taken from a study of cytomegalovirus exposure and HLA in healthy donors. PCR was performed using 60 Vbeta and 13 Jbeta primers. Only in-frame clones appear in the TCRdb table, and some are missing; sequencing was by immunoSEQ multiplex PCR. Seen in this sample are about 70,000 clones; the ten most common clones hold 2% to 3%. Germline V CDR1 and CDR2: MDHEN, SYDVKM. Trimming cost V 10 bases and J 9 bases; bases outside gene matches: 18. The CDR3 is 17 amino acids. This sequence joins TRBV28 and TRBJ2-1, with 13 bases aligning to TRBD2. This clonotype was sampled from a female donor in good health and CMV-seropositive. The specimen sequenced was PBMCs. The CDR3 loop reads CATMDPGLAGRDSEQFF. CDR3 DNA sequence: TGTGCCACCATGGACCCGGGACTAGCGGGGCGTGATTCTGAGCAGTTCTTC.